A single T cell receptor beta chain is shown here with its context. Its antigen is currently unknown. Germline loops: CDR1 SGHDT, CDR2 YYEEEE. Germline trimming cut 4 bases from V and 5 bases from J; bases unmatched to any gene: 6. The CDR3 covers 13 residues. This entry belongs to a study of T cell repertoires in cytomegalovirus infection. Across the study: It was the public TCR beta signatures that indicated both CMV infection and matching HLA type.

In TCRdb, the reads were re-called with MiXCR into one record per CDR3 protein. The data hold fewer than 300,000 distinct CDR3 sequences, with about a quarter observed a single time. Overall study results and limits: The ex vivo response was dominated by HLA-C-restricted CMV-specific TCR beta clonotypes. Cumulative frequency of public TCR beta families picked out carriers of CMV plus the relevant HLA.

Material: PBMCs. The TCR originated in a human donor in good health (CMV status not recorded). Some clones in this sample may be carry-over from other donors' samples. The chain carries TRBV5-6 and TRBJ2-7, with 7 bases that match TRBD2. CDR3 sequence (DNA): TGTGCCAGCAGCGGGGCGGGAGTAGACGAGCAGTACGTC. Translated: CASSGAGVDEQYV.